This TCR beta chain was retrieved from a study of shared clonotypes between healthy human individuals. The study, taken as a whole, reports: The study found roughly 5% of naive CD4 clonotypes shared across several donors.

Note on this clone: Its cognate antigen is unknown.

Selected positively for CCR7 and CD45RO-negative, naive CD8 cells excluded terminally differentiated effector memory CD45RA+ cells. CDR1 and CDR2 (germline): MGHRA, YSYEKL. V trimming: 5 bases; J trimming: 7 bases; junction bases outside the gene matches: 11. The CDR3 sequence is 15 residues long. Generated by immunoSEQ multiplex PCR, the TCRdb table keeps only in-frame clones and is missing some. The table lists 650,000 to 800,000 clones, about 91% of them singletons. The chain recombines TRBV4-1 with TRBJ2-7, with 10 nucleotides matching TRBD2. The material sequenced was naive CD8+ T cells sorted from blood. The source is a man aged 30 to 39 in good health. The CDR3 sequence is CASSASLAGVLEQYF. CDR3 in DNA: TGCGCCAGCAGCGCCTCCCTAGCGGGAGTATTAGAGCAGTACTTC.